This T cell receptor (beta chain) was identified in a study of blood T cell repertoires in COVID-19. Only in-frame clones appear in the TCRdb table, and some are missing; sequencing was by immunoSEQ multiplex PCR. In the table there are roughly 230,000 clones, about 85% of which are singletons. The sequence was collected from a woman aged 80 or older with acute or convalescent COVID-19. Sequences were obtained from peripheral blood.

In nucleotides, the CDR3 is TGTGCCAGCAGTTTATCGTTGACAGGCAATTCACCCCTCCACTTT. It encodes CASSLSLTGNSPLHF. V is TRBV27 and J is TRBJ1-6, with D possibly TRBD1 on 6 matching bases. The germline gives CDR1 MNHEY, CDR2 SMNVEV (reference sequence). This CDR3 region has 15 residues. V was clipped by 0 bases and J by 7 bases, with 10 bases between them.